This paragraph covers one T cell receptor (beta chain) sequence. The antigen is unknown. Researchers ran the PCR with 60 Vbeta and 13 Jbeta primers. The assay was immunoSEQ multiplex PCR, and TCRdb's table has in-frame clones only and misses some. The table has some 20,000 clones, under 80% seen once. The data belong to a study of cytomegalovirus exposure and HLA in healthy donors. Study information: From HLA-typed donors, an early data release held about 92 million unique TCRs. Study-level results: There were three CMV-associated chains whose specificity for CMV antigens was confirmed in vitro. Researchers left out some V segments, among them TRBV6-2 and TRBV6-3, as indistinguishable.

Germline V gene lookup returns CDR1 PRHDT and CDR2 FYEKMQ (reference sequence). This CDR3 spans 16 amino acids. Trimming cost V 2 bases and J 4 bases; bases outside gene matches: 10. The material sequenced was PBMCs. The source is a man aged 18-30 years in good health and CMV-seronegative. This chain joins TRBV13 and TRBJ1-2; 7 bases line up with TRBD1. This CDR3 is CASSLKAAGGSYGYTF. The CDR3 bases are TGTGCCAGCAGCTTAAAAGCTGCAGGGGGTTCCTATGGCTACACCTTC. The full variable domain, rest sourced from reference TRBV13 and TRBJ1-2, is AAGVIQSPRHLIKEKRETATLKCYPIPRHDTVYWYQQGPGQDPQFLISFYEKMQSDKGSIPDRFSAQQFSDYHSELNMSSLELGDSALYFCASSLKAAGGSYGYTFGSGTRLTVV.